The 27 T cell receptor beta chains listed next were all sequenced from one sample in a study of cytomegalovirus exposure and HLA in healthy donors. Use of 60 Vbeta and 13 Jbeta primers characterized the PCR. Sequencing used immunoSEQ multiplex PCR; TCRdb keeps in-frame clones, though not all of them. The sample has about 200,000 clones, roughly 80% seen once. Sequenced input: PBMCs. The receptors originated from a middle-aged woman in good health and CMV-seronegative.

V is TRBV9 and J is TRBJ2-3; no clear D. Germline CDR1 SGDLS, CDR2 YYNGEE. The CDR3 is 14 amino acids. V shed 4 bases and J shed 0 bases, with 9 bases lying between them. CDR3 nucleotide sequence: TGTGCCAGCAGCTTAGGGCGGAGCACAGATACGCAGTATTTT. Protein sequence: CASSLGRSTDTQYF.

This clone was seen once. V gene TRBV5-8 combines with J gene TRBJ2-5; 9 bases match TRBD1. Germline lookup yields CDR1 SGHTS and CDR2 YDEGEE. With 4 bases clipped from V and 5 bases from J, the junction kept 12 bases outside the gene matches. This CDR3 is 16 amino acids long. The DNA for the CDR3 is TGTGCCAGCAGCATGGACGGGACAGGGTTTGGGGAGACCCAGTACTTC. This encodes CASSMDGTGFGETQYF.

About this clone itself: Other nucleotide sequences from this sample produce the same CDR3. This chain uses TRBV5-1 with TRBJ1-1; a possible D gene is TRBD1 (5 bases). CDR3 size: 13 residues. The ends were cut back, 4 bases at V and 2 bases at J, with 9 bases in the middle. Germline-derived CDR1 and CDR2 are SGHRS and YFSETQ. The CDR3 here is CASSLDRNTEAFF. DNA for the CDR3: TGCGCCAGCAGCCTTGACAGAAACACTGAAGCTTTCTTT.

The chain joins TRBV27 to TRBJ2-2, with D perhaps matching TRBD1 (6 bases). Trimming stripped 3 bases from V and 6 bases from J, with 11 bases between. There are 14 residues in the CDR3. Germline CDR1 is MNHEY and CDR2 is SMNVEV (reference sequence). CDR3 in amino acids: CASSFQGTAGELFF. DNA of the CDR3: TGTGCCAGCAGTTTCCAGGGGACGGCCGGGGAGCTGTTTTTT.

The chain employs TRBV19 and TRBJ2-2; D possibly corresponds to TRBD2 (5 bases). This CDR3 spans 15 amino acids. Trimming cost V 9 bases and J 8 bases, with 22 bases left between them. Germline V lookup: CDR1 LNHDA, CDR2 SQIVND (reference sequence). The CDR3 nucleotides read TGTGCCAGCCTACTAACCCCCGCCGGGGAAGGGGAGCTGTTTTTT. It specifies CASLLTPAGEGELFF.

The gene calls are TRBV29-1 and TRBJ2-1; 9 positions agree with TRBD2. This CDR3 comprises 15 residues. V dropped 4 bases and J dropped 0; count of bases not matched to a gene: 4. Germline V lookup: CDR1 SQVTM, CDR2 ANQGSEA. The CDR3 region has the DNA TGCAGCGTTGCTAGCGGGACGAGCTCCTACAATGAGCAGTTCTTC. Translation gives CSVASGTSSYNEQFF.

The chain employs TRBV29-1 and TRBJ1-4; possible D gene TRBD1, 6 bases. V shed 0 bases and J shed 2 bases, with 10 bases lying between them. Germline values: CDR1 SQVTM, CDR2 ANQGSEA. The CDR3 runs to 15 residues. CDR3 protein: CSVEDGRGTNEKLFF. The CDR3 DNA reads TGCAGCGTTGAAGATGGGAGGGGGACTAATGAAAAACTGTTTTTT.

This clone appeared once. The rearrangement links TRBV4-1 to TRBJ1-1; 8 nucleotides align to TRBD1. The germline CDR1 and CDR2 sequences are MGHRA and YSYEKL. The CDR3 runs 15 residues. Germline trimming cut 8 bases from V and 3 bases from J; bases unmatched to any gene: 11. The chain's CDR3 is CASAPRTGWDTEAFF. The CDR3 nucleotides read TGCGCCAGCGCCCCCCGGACAGGGTGGGACACTGAAGCTTTCTTT.

As DNA, the CDR3 is TGTGCCAGCAGTTACTCTAGCTCCGGCTGCGAGCAGTACTTC. It is translated as CASSYSSSGCEQYF. The chain carries TRBV6-5 and TRBJ2-7; D unresolved. The V end was cut by 0 bases, the J end by 6 bases, with 12 bases between. Germline values: CDR1 MNHEY, CDR2 SVGAGI. The CDR3 runs 14 residues.

V is TRBV7-2 and J is TRBJ2-1; possible D gene TRBD2, 6 bases. This CDR3 is 17 amino acids long. The ends were cut back, 2 bases at V and 2 bases at J, with 16 bases in the middle. Germline CDR1 is SGHTA and CDR2 is FQGNSA. DNA of the CDR3: TGTGCCAGCAGCTTAATTTTGGCAGCGGGCCCCTACAATGAGCAGTTCTTC. Encoded protein: CASSLILAAGPYNEQFF.

The V and J genes are TRBV5-1 and TRBJ1-1, with 11 positions matching TRBD1. V lost 4 bases, J lost 0 bases, and 11 bases stayed unmatched. The CDR3 contains 18 residues. Germline V gene sequence: CDR1 SGHRS, CDR2 YFSETQ. The CDR3 here is CASSPGTGGSRMNTEAFF. The DNA of the CDR3 is TGCGCCAGCAGCCCCGGGACAGGGGGTTCTCGGATGAACACTGAAGCTTTCTTT.

The chain combines TRBV5-4 with TRBJ2-5; 15 nucleotides line up with TRBD2. The CDR3 contains 17 residues. Germline lookup yields CDR1 SGHNT and CDR2 YYREEE (reference sequence). J lost 5 bases, V lost 4 bases, and 9 bases had no gene match. CDR3 coding DNA: TGTGCCAGCAGCCTGAGGACTAGCGGGAGGGCCATCGAGACCCAGTACTTC. As protein: CASSLRTSGRAIETQYF.

The CDR3 spells CASSPGQGPSGYTF. CDR3 coding DNA: TGCGCCAGCAGTCCCGGACAGGGGCCATCTGGCTACACCTTC. This rearrangement joins TRBV10-1 to TRBJ1-2; 9 bases fit TRBD1. Trimming removed 5 bases from V and 7 bases from J; junction bases left unmatched: 8. Germline CDR1 and CDR2: WNHNN and SYGVQD (reference sequence). The CDR3 extends over 14 amino acids.

The chain joins TRBV7-2 to TRBJ2-5, with 8 bases identical to TRBD2. CDR1 is SGHTA, CDR2 FQGNSA, per germline. The CDR3 is made up of 15 amino acids. Trimming took 3 bases from V and 2 from J; bases not matched to a gene: 5. This CDR3 is CASSFQAGVQETQYF. As DNA, the CDR3 is TGTGCCAGCAGCTTTCAAGCGGGAGTTCAAGAGACCCAGTACTTC.

The rearrangement joins TRBV7-9 to TRBJ2-3; D is ambiguous. The CDR3 is 13 residues long. The germline gives CDR1 SEHNR, CDR2 FQNEAQ (reference sequence). V lost 2 bases, J lost 4 bases, and 7 bases lay in between. The DNA of the CDR3 is TGTGCCAGCAGCTTACCCAGCGCAGATACGCAGTATTTT. Protein product: CASSLPSADTQYF.

The rearrangement uses TRBV14 and TRBJ2-3, with 11 nucleotides matching TRBD2. This CDR3 comprises 15 residues. Trimming took 2 bases from V and 4 from J; bases not matched to a gene: 2. Germline loops: CDR1 SGHDN, CDR2 FVKESK. The CDR3 coding sequence is TGTGCCAGCAGCCAACTAGCGGGAGGCGCAGATACGCAGTATTTT. The encoded protein is CASSQLAGGADTQYF.

This chain connects TRBV21-1 to TRBJ1-1; TRBD1 was called by the table and not checked on the DNA. TRBV21-1 has pseudogene status. The CDR3 runs 14 residues. CDR3 nucleotide sequence: TGTGCCAGCAGCAAACCAGGGATGAACACTGAAGCTTTCTTT. It specifies CASSKPGMNTEAFF.

The gene calls are TRBV5-6 and TRBJ2-7; 9 nucleotides agree with TRBD2. This CDR3 has 13 amino acids. Germline V gene data show CDR1 as SGHDT and CDR2 as YYEEEE. V gave up 0 bases and J gave up 7 bases; unmatched junction bases: 2. CDR3 loop: CASSLASGGEQYF. The CDR3 coding sequence is TGTGCCAGCAGCTTGGCCAGCGGGGGGGAGCAGTACTTC. The complete variable domain, with remaining parts taken from reference TRBV5-6 and TRBJ2-7, reads DAGVTQSPTHLIKTRGQQVTLRCSPKSGHDTVSWYQQALGQGPQFIFQYYEEEERQRGNFPDRFSGHQFPNYSSELNVNALLLGDSALYLCASSLASGGEQYFGPGTRLTVT.

The chain joins TRBV18 to TRBJ1-2; TRBD1 is a possible D gene (6 bases). Germline CDR1 is KGHSH and CDR2 is LQKENI. Deletions cut 10 bases from V and 6 bases from J, with 24 bases between. CDR3 size: 15 residues. The CDR3 is CATHESGGAVNGYTF. The CDR3 nucleotides read TGTGCCACCCACGAAAGCGGGGGCGCTGTCAATGGCTACACCTTC.

The chain links TRBV5-6 to TRBJ2-1, with 7 nucleotides matching TRBD2. The germline V gene encodes CDR1 SGHDT and CDR2 YYEEEE. After removal of 1 base from V and 9 bases from J, the junction contained 4 bases not matched to a gene. The CDR3 extends over 13 amino acids. The CDR3 is CASSLSPSGEQFF. The CDR3 DNA sequence: TGTGCCAGCAGCTTGAGCCCTAGCGGTGAGCAGTTCTTC.

V usage is TRBV9 and J usage is TRBJ1-3, with D hard to call. V lost 1 base, J lost 6 bases, and 2 bases lay in between. CDR3 length: 11 residues. Germline V CDR1 and CDR2: SGDLS, YYNGEE. In nucleotides, the CDR3 is TGTGCCAGCAGCGTACAAAACACCATATATTTT. Residues: CASSVQNTIYF.

The chain recombines TRBV4-1 with TRBJ2-3; no firm D call. V was cut by 0 bases and J by 0 bases, with 10 bases left in between. This CDR3 contains 16 residues. Germline CDR1 reads MGHRA; CDR2 reads YSYEKL. CDR3 nucleotides: TGCGCCAGCAGCCAAGAGTTGTTTTCAAGCACAGATACGCAGTATTTT. Amino acid sequence: CASSQELFSSTDTQYF.

This clone appeared once. CDR3 loop: CASSLGPGVGETQYF. In DNA form, the CDR3 reads TGTGCCAGCAGCTTGGGTCCAGGGGTCGGGGAGACCCAGTACTTC. The V gene is TRBV5-6, the J gene TRBJ2-5, with D tentatively TRBD1 (6 bases). Trimming shortened V by 0 bases and J by 5 bases, and 14 bases separated the two germline ends. Germline V lookup: CDR1 SGHDT, CDR2 YYEEEE. CDR3 size: 15 residues.

The chain recombines TRBV10-3 with TRBJ1-5; D possibly corresponds to TRBD1 (6 bases). V was clipped by 3 bases and J by 6 bases, with 9 bases between them. Germline CDR1 reads ENHRY; CDR2 reads SYGVKD. The CDR3 is 13 residues long. DNA of the CDR3: TGTGCCATCAGTGAACAGGGCGGTCAGCCCCAGCATTTT. This translates into CAISEQGGQPQHF.

The chain uses TRBV6-6 and TRBJ1-5; D possibly corresponds to TRBD1 (5 bases). Between the trimmed V and J ends, which lost 6 bases and 2 bases, there was a span of 14 bases. Germline assignment: CDR1 MNHNY and CDR2 SVGAGI (reference sequence). The CDR3 runs 15 residues. The CDR3 sequence: CASSNGGSRNQPQHF. Written as DNA, the CDR3 is TGTGCCAGCAGCAACGGGGGGTCGCGCAATCAGCCCCAGCATTTT.

This clone was seen once. J is TRBJ1-5 and V is TRBV6-1; D is unclear. Trimming cost V 4 bases and J 0 bases, with 7 bases left between them. Germline V gives CDR1 MNHNS, CDR2 SASEGT. The CDR3 length is 14 residues. This chain's CDR3 is CASSVQYSNQPQHF. The CDR3 DNA follows: TGTGCCAGCAGTGTACAGTATAGCAATCAGCCCCAGCATTTT.

This clone was picked up one time. J is TRBJ2-7 and V is TRBV4-2; the D gene is possibly TRBD1 (5 bases). Trimming removed 0 bases at V and 2 bases at J, with 20 bases between. The CDR3 length is 18 residues. Germline CDR1 LGHNA, CDR2 YNFKEQ. The CDR3 nucleotides are TGTGCCAGCAGCCAAGAGGGCCAAGGGTACCTAGGGGCCTACGAGCAGTACTTC. This translates into CASSQEGQGYLGAYEQYF.